This T cell receptor beta chain came from a study of blood T cell repertoires in COVID-19. About the research overall: Samples of COVID-19 (acute and convalescent) were obtained from the United States, Italy and Spain. Sources were T cells, B-cell-depleted T cells, or PBMCs; the material itself was cDNA or gDNA.

V was shortened by 4 bases and J by 4 bases, with 23 bases between the two germline ends. CDR1 and CDR2 (germline): SGHDT, YYEEEE. CDR3 length: 18 amino acids. Original processing notes: Scientists estimated how many nucleated cells there were by amplifying reference gene primers. Sequencing used immunoSEQ multiplex PCR; TCRdb keeps in-frame clones, though not all of them. V, J and clone size are taken as reported in that table, and D and trimming were inferred from the DNA itself. Among fewer than 85,000 clones listed, almost 85% were seen once. The J gene is TRBJ1-4, the V gene TRBV5-6; D may be TRBD1 (6 bases). Source material: peripheral blood. The receptor was isolated from a human donor in a cohort sampled during active COVID-19. CDR3 loop: CASSRTRGGRGINEKLFF. CDR3 coding DNA: TGTGCCAGCAGCCGCACGCGGGGGGGGCGGGGAATTAATGAAAAACTGTTTTTT.